One and the same sample provided the 25 T cell receptor beta chains below, sequenced in a study of cytomegalovirus exposure and HLA in healthy donors. Method: immunoSEQ multiplex PCR; TCRdb's copy keeps in-frame clones and lacks some. This repertoire shows 260,000 or so clones, roughly 87% found once; its top ten account for around 3.3%. The sample taken for sequencing was PBMCs. These receptors came from a woman aged 30 to 39 in good health and CMV-seronegative.

The V call is TRBV11-2, the J call TRBJ2-3; D tentatively fits TRBD1 or TRBD2 (5 bases each). This CDR3 spans 15 amino acids. V shed 5 bases and J shed 3 bases, with 15 bases lying between them. CDR1 SGHAT and CDR2 FQNNGV come from the germline V gene. CDR3: CASSHRRNETDTQYF. The CDR3 coding sequence is TGTGCCAGCAGCCACAGGAGGAATGAGACAGATACGCAGTATTTT. The full variable domain, rest sourced from reference TRBV11-2 and TRBJ2-3, is EAGVAQSPRYKIIEKRQSVAFWCNPISGHATLYWYQQILGQGPKLLIQFQNNGVVDDSQLPKDRFSAERLKGVDSTLKIQPAKLEDSAVYLCASSHRRNETDTQYFGPGTRLTVL.

J is TRBJ2-3 and V is TRBV11-3, with D hard to call. CDR1 and CDR2 from the germline V gene are SGHNT and YENEEA. Trimming took 1 base from V and 0 from J, leaving 11 bases between them. The CDR3 contains 16 residues. CDR3 sequence: CASSLGGGTSTDTQYF. The CDR3 bases are TGTGCCAGCAGCTTAGGTGGTGGAACTAGCACAGATACGCAGTATTTT.

This chain links TRBV12-1 with TRBJ2-7; the table's D call, TRBD1, was not checked against the DNA. TRBV12-1 is assigned pseudogene status. This CDR3 is 16 amino acids long. The CDR3 protein is CASSDAGTGGSYEQYF. The DNA of the CDR3 is TGTGCCAGCAGCGATGCTGGGACAGGAGGTTCCTACGAGCAGTACTTC.

The chain recombines TRBV7-8 with TRBJ1-1, with unresolved D. This CDR3 region has 14 residues. CDR1 is SGHVS, CDR2 FQNEAQ, per germline. V shed 2 bases and J shed 13 bases, with 20 bases lying between them. In DNA form, the CDR3 reads TGTGCCAGCAGCTTATACGGTGTAGACGTCAAAGGTTTCTTT. This gives the protein CASSLYGVDVKGFF.

The chain recombines TRBV28 with TRBJ2-7; 7 bases match TRBD1. V shed 3 bases and J 4 bases; nucleotides not matched to a gene: 15. The CDR3 totals 17 residues. The germline gives CDR1 MDHEN, CDR2 SYDVKM. The CDR3 sequence: CASSLVLWAGGSYEQYF. Written as DNA, the CDR3 is TGTGCCAGCAGTTTGGTCCTCTGGGCAGGGGGTTCGTACGAGCAGTACTTC.

V gene TRBV13 combines with J gene TRBJ1-1; D perhaps matches TRBD1 (6 bases). The CDR3 loop spans 15 amino acids. CDR1 and CDR2 (germline): PRHDT, FYEKMQ (reference sequence). V gave up 0 bases and J gave up 2 bases, with 10 bases separating them. The CDR3 DNA reads TGTGCCAGCAGCTTAGGATTGGGGGCTAACACTGAAGCTTTCTTT. This codes for CASSLGLGANTEAFF.

The chain is built from TRBV9 and TRBJ2-1; TRBD1 might be the D (6 bases). V lost 0 bases to trimming and J lost 5 bases, with 12 bases between them. From germline, CDR1 is SGDLS and CDR2 YYNGEE. This CDR3 has 15 amino acids. The CDR3 spells CASSVVGGRNNEQFF. CDR3 in DNA: TGTGCCAGCAGCGTAGTTGGGGGCCGGAACAATGAGCAGTTCTTC.

The V gene is TRBV5-1, the J gene TRBJ2-7; TRBD2 matches 12 bases. Germline-derived CDR1 and CDR2 are SGHRS and YFSETQ. Unmatched junction bases numbered 8, after V lost 4 bases and J lost 0 bases. The CDR3 has 17 residues. The CDR3 DNA is TGCGCCAGCAGCCCTGGACTAGCGGGGCTCGGCTCCTACGAGCAGTACTTC. Encoded protein: CASSPGLAGLGSYEQYF.

As regards this clone: This clone may be a read error of a much larger clone one base away. This specimen includes other DNA sequences encoding the same CDR3. The V call is TRBV6-4, the J call TRBJ2-2, with D hard to call. This CDR3 has 13 residues. V was cut by 2 bases and J by 3 bases, with 4 bases left in between. From germline, CDR1 is MRHNA and CDR2 SNTAGT. The CDR3 spells CASSDRDTGELFF. In DNA form, the CDR3 reads TGTGCCAGCAGTGACCGGGACACCGGGGAGCTGTTTTTT.

The chain employs TRBV28 and TRBJ2-5, with 9 nucleotides matching TRBD1. Germline assignment: CDR1 MDHEN and CDR2 SYDVKM. V trimming: 8 bases; J trimming: 5 bases; junction bases outside the gene matches: 15. CDR3 length: 16 amino acids. The CDR3, as DNA: TGTGCCAGCGCAGCACCCAGGACAGGGGAGAGGGAGACCCAGTACTTC. Translated: CASAAPRTGERETQYF.

The chain joins TRBV7-3 to TRBJ2-7, with unresolved D. The germline V and J ends were trimmed by 0 bases and 2 bases, with 8 bases remaining between them. CDR1 is SGHTA, CDR2 FQGTGA, per germline. CDR3 size: 14 residues. The DNA of the CDR3 is TGTGCCAGCAGCTTAACGGCCACCACCTACGAGCAGTACTTC. Its protein product is CASSLTATTYEQYF. The full variable domain, with the rest looked up from reference TRBV7-3 and TRBJ2-7, is GAGVSQTPSNKVTEKGKYVELRCDPISGHTALYWYRQSLGQGPEFLIYFQGTGAADDSGLPNDRFFAVRPEGSVSTLKIQRTERGDSAVYLCASSLTATTYEQYFGPGTRLTVT.

V usage is TRBV7-2 and J usage is TRBJ1-1; D gene unclear. CDR3 length equals 13 residues. V shed 2 bases and J shed 0 bases, with 4 bases lying between them. Germline V gives CDR1 SGHTA, CDR2 FQGNSA. This CDR3 is CASSLSLNTEAFF. DNA of the CDR3: TGTGCCAGCAGCTTAAGCTTGAACACTGAAGCTTTCTTT.

The CDR3 spells CASSTTHTEAFF. The CDR3 nucleotides are TGTGCCAGCAGCACAACACACACTGAAGCTTTCTTT. The chain joins TRBV5-4 to TRBJ1-1; no clear D gene. Trimming stripped 4 bases from V and 3 bases from J, with 7 bases between. Per germline, CDR1 SGHNT and CDR2 YYREEE (reference sequence). CDR3 length: 12 amino acids. Looking up the rest from reference TRBV5-4 and TRBJ1-1 gives the full variable domain: ETGVTQSPTHLIKTRGQQVTLRCSSQSGHNTVSWYQQALGQGPQFIFQYYREEENGRGNFPPRFSGLQFPNYSSELNVNALELDDSALYLCASSTTHTEAFFGQGTRLTVV.

CDR3 loop: CASIRGLPYEQYF. The DNA for the CDR3 is TGTGCCAGCATCAGGGGTCTCCCCTACGAGCAGTACTTC. The rearrangement links TRBV28 to TRBJ2-7, with D possibly being TRBD1 (6 bases). CDR3 length: 13 residues. V dropped 7 bases and J dropped 2 bases, with 12 bases sitting between them. Germline loops: CDR1 MDHEN, CDR2 SYDVKM.

The chain is built from TRBV7-3 and TRBJ2-6; TRBD1 or TRBD2 may be the D gene (5 bases each). The V gene's germline CDR1 is SGHTA and CDR2 FQGTGA. The V gene lost 0 bases and the J gene lost 0 bases, with 9 bases spanning the gap. CDR3 length equals 17 residues. The DNA of the CDR3 is TGTGCCAGCAGCTTAACGAGGGGTAGCTCTGGGGCCAACGTCCTGACTTTC. Amino acid sequence: CASSLTRGSSGANVLTF.

The chain combines TRBV29-1 with TRBJ2-2, with no clear D. The CDR3 has 11 residues. The V end was cut by 6 bases, the J end by 4 bases, with 6 bases between. Germline V CDR1 and CDR2: SQVTM, ANQGSEA. The CDR3 region is CSVSGTGELFF. The CDR3 DNA follows: TGCAGCGTCTCTGGCACCGGGGAGCTGTTTTTT.

There are a few counts of this clone. The chain is built from TRBV6-5 and TRBJ1-2; possibly TRBD1 for D (5 bases). Germline CDR1 MNHEY, CDR2 SVGAGI. V was cut by 0 bases and J by 8 bases, with 13 bases left in between. CDR3 length equals 14 residues. CDR3: CASSYSSGGSGYTF. DNA of the CDR3: TGTGCCAGCAGTTACTCGAGCGGGGGTTCCGGCTACACCTTC.

Points on this clone: A read error may produce the germline difference seen at one junction end. This rearrangement joins TRBV6-7 to TRBJ2-1, with 9 bases fitting TRBD2. TRBV6-7 counts as an open reading frame of uncertain function. The CDR3 consists of 16 residues. DNA for the CDR3: TGTGCCAGCAGTTACGTTGCGGGGGGGCGATACAGTGAGCAGTTCTTC. Translated: CASSYVAGGRYSEQFF.

This chain joins TRBV5-1 and TRBJ2-2, with TRBD1 identical over 7 bases. Germline lookup yields CDR1 SGHRS and CDR2 YFSETQ. V gave up 2 bases and J gave up 5 bases; unmatched junction bases: 9. The length of the CDR3 is 16 residues. The CDR3, as DNA: TGCGCCAGCAGCTTAACAGGGGCCCTTGGGACCGGGGAGCTGTTTTTT. This gives the protein CASSLTGALGTGELFF.

The V gene is TRBV27, the J gene TRBJ1-5; D call uncertain. V lost 2 bases, J lost 6 bases, and 8 bases lay in between. The length of the CDR3 is 13 residues. Germline loops: CDR1 MNHEY, CDR2 SMNVEV (reference sequence). The CDR3 DNA sequence: TGTGCCAGCAGTTTAAACTCCGGTCAGCCCCAGCATTTT. This sequence encodes CASSLNSGQPQHF.

This clone turned up a few times. The chain is built from TRBV21-1 and TRBJ1-1; TRBD1, the table's D call, was not compared with the DNA. TRBV21-1 corresponds to a pseudogene. The CDR3 consists of 14 residues. The CDR3 here is CASSNGTANTEAFF. In DNA form, the CDR3 reads TGTGCCAGCAGCAATGGGACAGCCAACACTGAAGCTTTCTTT.

This chain joins TRBV2 and TRBJ1-5; D is undetermined. The CDR3 runs to 16 residues. Looked up from germline, CDR1 is SNHLY and CDR2 is FYNNEI. Trimming left V 0 bases short and J 5 bases short, with 14 bases between. DNA of the CDR3: TGTGCCAGCAGTGAAGCCGGACGGGGATTGGATCAGCCCCAGCATTTT. This gives the protein CASSEAGRGLDQPQHF.

The chain joins TRBV18 to TRBJ1-3, with D uncertain. Germline lookup yields CDR1 KGHSH and CDR2 LQKENI. V lost 3 bases to trimming and J lost 0 bases, with 6 bases between them. The CDR3 is 14 amino acids. The CDR3 spells CASSPLDSGNTIYF. Written as DNA, the CDR3 is TGTGCCAGCTCACCGTTGGACTCTGGAAACACCATATATTTT.

This chain's CDR3 is CASTQAQGASQPQHF. In DNA, the CDR3 is TGTGCCAGCACCCAGGCACAGGGGGCATCTCAGCCCCAGCATTTT. The chain combines TRBV6-6 with TRBJ1-5, with TRBD1 identical over 9 bases. Germline assignment: CDR1 MNHNY and CDR2 SVGAGI (reference sequence). The CDR3 consists of 15 residues. The V segment lost 7 bases and the J segment 6 bases; nucleotides outside the gene matches: 10.

The rearrangement joins TRBV7-6 to TRBJ2-7; unclear D gene. Trimming shortened V by 5 bases and J by 2 bases, and 10 bases separated the two germline ends. In germline, CDR1 is SGHVS, CDR2 FNYEAQ. CDR3 length: 13 amino acids. CDR3 in DNA: TGTGCCAGCAGCGCCCGCGGAACCTACGAGCAGTACTTC. This gives the protein CASSARGTYEQYF.